The rows below give T cell receptor beta chains drawn from one sample of a study of CD8+ T cells in alopecia areata. The data were produced by immunoSEQ multiplex PCR, yet TCRdb's version contains in-frame clones alone and is incomplete. The sample comprises about 190,000 clones, roughly three fifths of which are singletons, and approximately 0.7% rests with the top ten. Sequencing was performed on CD4+ T cells sorted from blood, taken at week 4, from a patient treated with tofacitinib. The receptors come from a human donor with alopecia areata. The CDR3 runs from the conserved cysteine through the conserved F or W. The order of the fields is CDR3 length, clone size, D gene, J gene, V gene, CDR3 protein, CDR3 DNA. A D gene is named only where the DNA matches it firmly. Not every row has a clone size; where given, it reads once, few, many or a size class.

12	.	.	TRBJ2-5	TRBV29-1	CSVDRGLETQYF	TGCAGCGTTGATCGGGGTTTAGAGACCCAGTACTTC
13	.	.	TRBJ1-2	TRBV25-1	CASSESGFGGYTF	TGTGCCAGCAGTGAATCAGGGTTTGGAGGCTACACCTTC
14	once	TRBD2	TRBJ2-7	TRBV6-5	CASSYRGGENEQYF	TGTGCCAGCAGTTACAGGGGAGGGGAAAACGAGCAGTACTTC
14	.	.	TRBJ1-2	TRBV15	CATSRDRLNYGYTF	TGTGCCACCAGCAGAGATCGACTAAACTATGGCTACACCTTC
16	.	.	TRBJ2-6	TRBV7-3	CASSPGLFSGANVLTF	TGTGCCAGCAGCCCCGGCCTCTTCTCTGGGGCCAACGTCCTGACTTTC
15	.	TRBD2	TRBJ2-5	TRBV14	CASSLRGSNQETQYF	TGTGCCAGCAGCTTGCGCGGGAGTAACCAAGAGACCCAGTACTTC
15	.	TRBD1	TRBJ1-2	TRBV4-2	CASSQESTGGNGYTF	TGTGCCAGCAGCCAAGAATCCACAGGGGGCAATGGCTACACCTTC
15	once	TRBD1	TRBJ2-7	TRBV5-1	CASNVGTATVYEQYF	TGCGCCAGCAATGTAGGGACAGCTACCGTCTACGAGCAGTACTTC
18	.	TRBD1	TRBJ1-5	TRBV27	CASSLRGPRETGYQPQHF	TGTGCCAGCAGTTTAAGGGGGCCAAGGGAAACGGGATATCAGCCCCAGCATTTT
15	.	.	TRBJ2-2	TRBV5-4	CASSTGTANTGELFF	TGTGCCAGCAGCACCGGGACCGCGAACACCGGGGAGCTGTTTTTT
16	few	.	TRBJ2-7	TRBV15	CATSSIEGGARDEQYF	TGTGCCACCAGCAGCATCGAGGGGGGGGCGCGGGACGAGCAGTACTTC
13	.	.	TRBJ2-1	TRBV6-5	CASRGDGNNEQFF	TGTGCCAGCAGGGGGGACGGCAACAATGAGCAGTTCTTC
16	.	TRBD1	TRBJ1-4	TRBV30	CAWSSLAGTGNEKLFF	TGTGCCTGGAGTTCCCTAGCCGGGACAGGGAATGAAAAACTGTTTTTT
14	.	TRBD1	TRBJ1-2	TRBV30	CAWSVGRTGDGYTF	TGTGCCTGGAGTGTGGGGAGGACAGGGGATGGCTACACCTTC
14	few	.	TRBJ2-5	TRBV6-5	CASSYSNSGETQYF	TGTGCCAGCAGTTACTCTAACAGCGGGGAGACCCAGTACTTC
13	.	.	TRBJ2-5	TRBV5-4	CASSLGAQETQYF	TGTGCCAGCAGCTTAGGGGCCCAAGAGACCCAGTACTTC
12	.	.	TRBJ2-3	TRBV28	CASRAVTDTQYF	TGTGCCTCCAGGGCGGTGACAGATACGCAGTATTTT
14	few	.	TRBJ2-7	TRBV4-2	CASSQVVGAYEQYF	TGTGCCAGCAGCCAAGTTGTAGGGGCCTACGAGCAGTACTTC
13	few	TRBD2	TRBJ2-3	TRBV30	CAWATSTTDTQYF	TGTGCCTGGGCGACTAGCACCACAGATACGCAGTATTTT
14	few	.	TRBJ2-7	TRBV19	CASSMGVNSYEQYF	TGTGCCAGTAGTATGGGGGTTAACTCCTACGAGCAGTACTTC
11	.	.	TRBJ2-2	TRBV30	CAWQGPGELFF	TGTGCCTGGCAGGGGCCCGGGGAGCTGTTTTTT
13	few	.	TRBJ1-5	TRBV19	CASKAGQIRPQHF	TGTGCCAGTAAAGCAGGCCAGATCAGGCCCCAGCATTTT
14	.	.	TRBJ2-6	TRBV5-1	CASSLGSGANVLTF	TGCGCCAGCAGCTTGGGCTCTGGGGCCAACGTCCTGACTTTC
15	few	TRBD1	TRBJ2-1	TRBV29-1	CSGKPGTGDRNEQFF	TGCAGCGGAAAACCTGGGACAGGGGATCGCAATGAGCAGTTCTTC
14	.	TRBD1	TRBJ2-7	TRBV4-3	CASSQDRTGHGQYF	TGCGCCAGCAGCCAAGACAGGACAGGGCACGGGCAGTACTTC
11	once	.	TRBJ2-1	TRBV28	CASSRVGEQFF	TGTGCCAGCAGTCGGGTGGGGGAGCAGTTCTTC
14	.	.	TRBJ2-5	TRBV9	CASSVVGTQETQYF	TGTGCCAGCAGCGTAGTGGGGACCCAAGAGACCCAGTACTTC
11	.	.	TRBJ1-4	TRBV29-1	CSVFRREKLFF	TGCAGCGTTTTTCGCAGGGAAAAACTGTTTTTT
14	.	TRBD2	TRBJ2-7	TRBV29-1	CSAGATSGSAEQYF	TGCAGCGCTGGGGCCACTAGCGGGAGCGCCGAGCAGTACTTC
12	.	.	TRBJ1-2	TRBV11-2	CASSSQGRGYTF	TGTGCCAGCAGCTCTCAAGGGAGGGGCTACACCTTC
13	.	.	TRBJ2-5	TRBV15	CATSRGTQETQYF	TGTGCCACCAGCCGGGGGACTCAAGAGACCCAGTACTTC
14	.	TRBD1	TRBJ2-7	TRBV5-1	CASSSSGTAYEQYF	TGCGCCAGCAGCTCATCCGGGACAGCCTACGAGCAGTACTTC
14	few	.	TRBJ2-1	TRBV29-1	CSVEDPQDYNEQFF	TGCAGCGTTGAAGATCCCCAGGATTACAATGAGCAGTTCTTC
14	.	TRBD2	TRBJ2-7	TRBV11-2	CASRGSGSLNEQYF	TGTGCCAGCAGGGGTAGCGGGAGTCTCAACGAGCAGTACTTC
17	.	.	TRBJ2-2	TRBV27	CASRPTRGDSNTGELFF	TGTGCCAGCAGGCCTACCCGGGGAGATTCGAACACCGGGGAGCTGTTTTTT
14	.	TRBD2	TRBJ2-1	TRBV29-1	CSVALAVRSDEQFF	TGCAGCGTTGCACTAGCGGTCAGGAGCGATGAGCAGTTCTTC
16	.	TRBD1	TRBJ1-2	TRBV30	CAWSKEGQGSHYGYTF	TGTGCCTGGAGTAAGGAGGGACAGGGGTCCCACTATGGCTACACCTTC
17	.	TRBD2	TRBJ2-3	TRBV30	CAWSVRVLAGGPDTQYF	TGTGCCTGGAGTGTACGAGTTCTAGCGGGAGGGCCTGATACGCAGTATTTT
14	.	TRBD1	TRBJ1-2	TRBV28	CASRTGTGVVGYTF	TGTGCCAGCAGGACCGGGACAGGGGTCGTGGGCTACACCTTC
11	.	.	TRBJ2-7	TRBV29-1	CSVGGAAEQYF	TGCAGCGTTGGAGGAGCGGCCGAGCAGTACTTC
12	few	.	TRBJ1-2	TRBV11-2	CASSPDGSGYTF	TGTGCCAGCAGCCCGGACGGGTCTGGCTACACCTTC
14	few	TRBD2	TRBJ2-1	TRBV6-5	CASRKLAAYNEQFF	TGTGCCAGCAGGAAACTAGCGGCCTACAATGAGCAGTTCTTC
14	.	.	TRBJ1-2	TRBV9	CASSVDVGTYGYTF	TGTGCCAGCAGCGTAGATGTAGGAACCTATGGCTACACCTTC
14	few	TRBD2	TRBJ2-2	TRBV30	CAVYSGVNTGELFF	TGTGCCGTCTATAGCGGGGTGAACACCGGGGAGCTGTTTTTT
14	.	.	TRBJ2-3	TRBV5-6	CASSEPGAGDTQYF	TGTGCCAGCAGCGAGCCCGGGGCCGGAGATACGCAGTATTTT
14	few	.	TRBJ1-2	TRBV5-1	CASSLDLSNYGYTF	TGCGCCAGCAGCTTGGATTTATCGAACTATGGCTACACCTTC
15	.	.	TRBJ2-1	TRBV29-1	CSVDSGVGARNEQFF	TGCAGCGTTGACTCCGGGGTGGGAGCTCGAAATGAGCAGTTCTTC
13	.	.	TRBJ2-5	TRBV6-6	CASSYPEQETQYF	TGTGCCAGCAGTTACCCAGAGCAAGAGACCCAGTACTTC
15	.	TRBD1	TRBJ2-7	TRBV30	CAWRDLGTGDYEQYF	TGTGCCTGGAGGGACCTCGGGACAGGGGACTACGAGCAGTACTTC
15	.	.	TRBJ2-7	TRBV7-2	CASSLATGSQGEQYF	TGTGCCAGCAGTCTAGCGACCGGGAGTCAGGGCGAGCAGTACTTC
13	once	.	TRBJ1-4	TRBV30	CAWRGSTNEKLFF	TGTGCCTGGAGGGGATCGACTAATGAAAAACTGTTTTTT
13	.	.	TRBJ1-5	TRBV7-9	CASSYFGEQPQHF	TGTGCCAGCAGCTACTTCGGTGAGCAGCCCCAGCATTTT
17	.	.	TRBJ2-7	TRBV6-1	CASSGLGKGVRTYEQYF	TGTGCCAGCAGTGGACTCGGTAAAGGGGTAAGAACCTACGAGCAGTACTTC
15	.	TRBD1	TRBJ1-2	TRBV4-2	CASSQADRVVYGYTF	TGTGCCAGCAGCCAGGCAGACAGGGTGGTCTATGGCTACACCTTC
15	.	TRBD2	TRBJ2-1	TRBV2	CASRNRTSGIGEQFF	TGTGCCAGCAGGAATAGGACTAGCGGGATAGGTGAGCAGTTCTTC
12	.	.	TRBJ1-1	TRBV30	CAWSSGPGEAFF	TGTGCCTGGAGTAGTGGGCCGGGTGAAGCTTTCTTT
13	.	.	TRBJ2-7	TRBV29-1	CSVEDGRDYEQYF	TGCAGCGTTGAAGATGGGCGCGACTACGAGCAGTACTTC
14	.	.	TRBJ2-7	TRBV7-9	CASSLEGRNYEQYF	TGTGCCAGCAGCTTAGAAGGGCGGAACTACGAGCAGTACTTC
11	.	TRBD1	TRBJ2-7	TRBV29-1	CSVRTGYEQYF	TGCAGCGTCCGGACAGGGTACGAGCAGTACTTC